This T cell receptor (beta chain) was profiled in a study of T cell changes during pregnancy in multiple sclerosis. Trimming took 4 bases from V and 4 from J; bases not matched to a gene: 3. Germline-derived CDR1 and CDR2 are LNHDA and SQIVND (reference sequence). CDR3 size: 13 residues. Profiling relied on immunoSEQ multiplex PCR, and the TCRdb table lists in-frame clones only, not all of them. The sample shows roughly 87,000 clones, around 95% of them seen only once. Sample: peripheral blood, taken in the third trimester of pregnancy. The source is a female donor in good health, enrolled as a control in a pregnancy study. This chain joins TRBV19 and TRBJ2-5; 7 bases fit TRBD1. DNA of the CDR3: TGTGCCAGTAGTAACAGGGGTGGAGAGACCCAGTACTTC. It is translated as CASSNRGGETQYF.